This T cell receptor beta chain was identified during a study of blood T cells in healthy people across ages. The study, taken as a whole, reports: Per million T cells, TCR beta diversity dropped roughly linearly as age increased. For the donors, CMV status was unknown and possibly confounded expanded clonotype changes.

In its sample, this clonotype was seen many times. Its antigen is unidentified. Combining a sample-barcoded 5' primer with a J-beta primer mix, a second PCR ran for 7 to 11 cycles. Each cDNA molecule was tagged by a template-switch adaptor that had 12 random nucleotides. From the 5' RACE reads, TCRdb called clonotypes with MiXCR, one entry per CDR3 protein. The sample consists of some 800,000 distinct CDR3 sequences, approximately 48% of them appearing once. The sample, about 9.7 milliliters of peripheral blood, was drawn from each donor. This CDR3 is built from 14 residues. The ends were cut back, 1 base at V and 2 bases at J, with 9 bases in the middle. CDR1 and CDR2 (germline): SGHTA, FQGNSA.

Sequences were obtained from blood. This clonotype originated in a man aged 60 to 75 in good health. The gene calls are TRBV7-2 and TRBJ2-7; the D gene is possibly TRBD2 (6 bases). DNA of the CDR3: TGTGCCAGCAGCTTAGGTGGGACTCCCTACGAGCAGTACTTC. Protein: CASSLGGTPYEQYF.